Listed here are 31 T cell receptor beta chains from one sample, sequenced in a study of cytomegalovirus exposure and HLA in healthy donors. In the PCR, 60 Vbeta and 13 Jbeta primers were used. The table came from immunoSEQ multiplex PCR; TCRdb's copy has only in-frame clones and leaves some out. The sample records nearly 95,000 clones, about four fifths being singletons. The sequenced sample consisted of PBMCs. Receptors were obtained from a woman aged 40 to 50 in good health and CMV-seronegative.

The CDR3 is CASSPGRREAFF. CDR3 bases: TGTGCCAGCTCACCAGGGAGGCGTGAAGCTTTCTTT. The V and J genes are TRBV18 and TRBJ1-1, with D hard to call. Trimming removed 2 bases from V and 7 bases from J, with 8 bases in between. Germline V gene lookup returns CDR1 KGHSH and CDR2 LQKENI. The CDR3 is made up of 12 amino acids.

The CDR3 DNA follows: TGTGCCAGCAGCCCGATTGATTGGGGGGGAGGTGGGGAGCAGTACTTC. Translated, it gives CASSPIDWGGGGEQYF. This chain uses TRBV11-2 with TRBJ2-7; 7 nucleotides line up with TRBD2. Looked up from germline, CDR1 is SGHAT and CDR2 is FQNNGV. The CDR3 sequence is 16 residues long. V lost 5 bases to trimming and J lost 7 bases; unmatched junction nucleotides: 17.

This chain connects TRBV7-6 to TRBJ2-5, with 10 bases matching TRBD1. This CDR3 has 13 residues. The V gene's germline CDR1 is SGHVS and CDR2 FNYEAQ. Losses at the gene ends were 5 bases for V and 4 bases for J; bases not matched to a gene: 1. The CDR3 sequence is CASSGQGGETQYF. The CDR3 bases are TGTGCCAGCAGCGGACAGGGGGGAGAGACCCAGTACTTC.

This clone has only one observation. The chain joins TRBV7-3 to TRBJ2-2; D might be TRBD1 (6 bases). V was cut by 2 bases and J by 7 bases, with 17 bases left in between. This CDR3 region has 16 residues. In germline, CDR1 is SGHTA, CDR2 FQGTGA. The CDR3 DNA is TGTGCCAGCAGCTTACAGGGGCCCACCATCGGCGGGGAGCTGTTTTTT. It yields the protein CASSLQGPTIGGELFF.

In the case of this clone: At one of its ends the junction is not consistent with the germline gene, which may arise from a read error. The chain joins TRBV7-9 to TRBJ1-1; D is perhaps TRBD1 (5 bases). The V gene's germline CDR1 is SEHNR and CDR2 FQNEAQ (reference sequence). The CDR3 spans 16 residues. DNA of the CDR3: TGTTCCAGCAGCTTAGCTGGGGGGGTAGCCTCCCAGGGAGCTTTCTTT. Translation: CSSSLAGGVASQGAFF. The whole variable domain, remainder taken from reference TRBV7-9 and TRBJ1-1, is DTGVSQNPRHKITKRGQNVTFRCDPISEHNRLYWYRQTLGQGPEFLTYFQNEAQLEKSRLLSDRFSAERPKGSFSTLEIQRTEQGDSAMYLCSSSLAGGVASQGAFFGQGTRLTVV.

The chain is built from TRBV25-1 and TRBJ1-1; TRBD1 matches 7 bases. V shed 6 bases, J shed 0 bases, and the junction held 10 bases outside the gene matches. This CDR3 contains 16 residues. Germline assignment: CDR1 MGHDK and CDR2 SYGVNS. The CDR3 bases are TGTGCCAGCAGGAGGGTGCAGGGGGAATTGAACACTGAAGCTTTCTTT. Amino acid sequence: CASRRVQGELNTEAFF.

This chain joins TRBV5-1 and TRBJ1-6, with D hard to call. CDR1 and CDR2 from the germline V gene are SGHRS and YFSETQ. V gave up 0 bases and J gave up 5 bases, with 12 bases separating them. The CDR3 has 16 residues. CDR3 in DNA: TGCGCCAGCAGCTTGGTTCGGACTCGGGATAATTCACCCCTCCACTTT. Its protein is CASSLVRTRDNSPLHF.

The chain is built from TRBV5-6 and TRBJ1-1, with 8 bases that match TRBD1. The germline gives CDR1 SGHDT, CDR2 YYEEEE. The CDR3 is 13 amino acids. The J segment lost 10 bases and the V segment lost 4 bases, leaving 9 bases of the junction unmatched. The CDR3: CASSLPTGEGAFF. The CDR3 bases are TGTGCCAGCAGCCTACCGACAGGGGAGGGAGCTTTCTTT. Based on the CDR3 plus reference TRBV5-6 and TRBJ1-1, the full variable domain is DAGVTQSPTHLIKTRGQQVTLRCSPKSGHDTVSWYQQALGQGPQFIFQYYEEEERQRGNFPDRFSGHQFPNYSSELNVNALLLGDSALYLCASSLPTGEGAFFGQGTRLTVV.

By share of the sample, this clone is medium-sized. The chain employs TRBV5-4 and TRBJ2-7; 10 nucleotides agree with TRBD1. J was trimmed by 6 bases and V by 5 bases; bases with no gene match: 8. The CDR3 has 14 amino acids. Germline V gene lookup returns CDR1 SGHNT and CDR2 YYREEE (reference sequence). The CDR3 nucleotides are TGTGCCAGCAGGGGGGACAGGGGCTCCCTCGAGCAGTACTTC. Its translation is CASRGDRGSLEQYF.

The chain recombines TRBV11-3 with TRBJ1-6, with 7 bases identical to TRBD1. The germline V gene encodes CDR1 SGHNT and CDR2 YENEEA. The ends lost 5 bases at V and 9 bases at J; junction bases unmatched: 7. This CDR3 region has 14 residues. CDR3 sequence: CASSRQGEGSPLHF. CDR3 sequence (DNA): TGTGCCAGCAGCAGACAGGGAGAAGGTTCACCCCTCCACTTT.

The rearrangement uses TRBV30 and TRBJ2-5; a weak D match, TRBD2 (6 bases). Trimming pared 6 bases from V and 3 bases from J, leaving 17 bases between. The germline V gene has CDR1 GTSNPN and CDR2 SVGIG (reference sequence). There are 14 residues in the CDR3. Here the CDR3 DNA reads TGTGCCTGCCTCCCGTCGGGAGTCGAAGAGACCCAGTACTTC. Its protein product is CACLPSGVEETQYF.

This chain joins TRBV30 and TRBJ1-4, with 10 bases that match TRBD1. CDR1 is GTSNPN, CDR2 SVGIG, per germline (reference sequence). Germline trimming cut 1 base from V and 8 bases from J; bases unmatched to any gene: 4. The CDR3 has 14 amino acids. The CDR3 loop is CAWSDGTGEEKLFF. The CDR3 nucleotides are TGTGCCTGGAGTGACGGGACAGGGGAGGAAAAACTGTTTTTT.

In this sample, this clone turned up a few times. The chain joins TRBV5-1 to TRBJ1-6, with D perhaps TRBD1 (6 bases). Germline CDR1 and CDR2: SGHRS and YFSETQ. V gave up 0 bases and J gave up 8 bases, with 15 bases separating them. The CDR3 spans 16 residues. The CDR3 spells CASSLAGPQGDSPLHF. The CDR3 DNA sequence: TGCGCCAGCAGCTTGGCGGGTCCACAGGGCGATTCACCCCTCCACTTT.

The chain employs TRBV5-1 and TRBJ2-7, with D perhaps TRBD2 (5 bases). Looked up from germline, CDR1 is SGHRS and CDR2 is YFSETQ. The CDR3 is made up of 14 amino acids. V lost 2 bases to trimming and J lost 6 bases, with 15 bases between them. CDR3 in DNA: TGCGCCAGCAGCTTTGGAACCGGGATTTTCGAGCAGTACTTC. Translation: CASSFGTGIFEQYF.

This clone was observed a single time. The chain recombines TRBV14 with TRBJ1-6; D is perhaps TRBD1 (6 bases). Trimming removed 3 bases at V and 2 bases at J, with 14 bases between. In germline, CDR1 is SGHDN, CDR2 FVKESK. This CDR3 spans 17 amino acids. The CDR3 loop is CASSHPASGAYNSPLHF. CDR3 DNA: TGTGCCAGCAGCCACCCCGCATCAGGGGCCTATAATTCACCCCTCCACTTT.

The chain recombines TRBV15 with TRBJ1-1; D is ambiguous. The germline V gene has CDR1 LNHNV and CDR2 YYDKDF (reference sequence). The CDR3 runs to 13 residues. The V end lost 3 bases, the J end lost 8 bases, and 13 bases lay between the germline ends. The CDR3 sequence is CATSSPLRSEAFF. As DNA, the CDR3 is TGTGCCACCAGCAGCCCACTGAGGTCGGAAGCTTTCTTT.

This clone was seen a single time. The chain recombines TRBV4-2 with TRBJ1-1; 9 bases agree with TRBD1. V lost 1 base, J lost 5 bases, and 5 bases stayed unmatched. The CDR3 is 15 residues long. The germline CDR1 and CDR2 sequences are LGHNA and YNFKEQ. CDR3 region: CASSQGQGVVTEAFF. CDR3 DNA: TGTGCCAGCAGCCAAGGACAGGGGGTTGTTACTGAAGCTTTCTTT.

The chain couples TRBV29-1 to TRBJ1-1; D gene unclear. This CDR3 comprises 12 residues. The germline CDR1 and CDR2 sequences are SQVTM and ANQGSEA. V gave up 5 bases and J gave up 0 bases, with 7 bases separating them. Here the CDR3 DNA reads TGCAGCGTTTGGGGAGTGAACACTGAAGCTTTCTTT. Translating it yields CSVWGVNTEAFF.

CDR3 residues: CASARGGDYGYTF. In DNA, the CDR3 is TGCGCCAGCGCGAGGGGGGGTGATTATGGCTACACCTTC. This chain uses TRBV5-1 with TRBJ1-2, with a weak D call TRBD1 (6 bases). The length of the CDR3 is 13 residues. The germline V and J ends were trimmed by 7 bases and 5 bases, with 15 bases remaining between them. Germline V gene data show CDR1 as SGHRS and CDR2 as YFSETQ. The whole variable domain, filled in from reference TRBV5-1 and TRBJ1-2, reads KAGVTQTPRYLIKTRGQQVTLSCSPISGHRSVSWYQQTPGQGLQFLFEYFSETQRNKGNFPGRFSGRQFSNSRSEMNVSTLELGDSALYLCASARGGDYGYTFGSGTRLTVV.

The chain is built from TRBV2 and TRBJ2-7; D is possibly TRBD2 (5 bases). The germline CDR1 and CDR2 sequences are SNHLY and FYNNEI. The V end lost 7 bases, the J end lost 1 base, and 8 bases lay between the germline ends. This CDR3 region has 12 residues. CDR3 nucleotide sequence: TGTGCCAGCAAACGGGGATCCTACGAGCAGTACTTC. Translating gives CASKRGSYEQYF.

This clone showed up just once. V is TRBV5-6 and J is TRBJ1-5; D remains ambiguous. With 0 bases removed from V and 0 bases from J, the gap between germline ends came to 4 bases. The germline V gene encodes CDR1 SGHDT and CDR2 YYEEEE. There are 14 residues in the CDR3. The CDR3 loop is CASSLAGSNQPQHF. CDR3 coding DNA: TGTGCCAGCAGCTTGGCCGGTAGCAATCAGCCCCAGCATTTT.

This chain links TRBV5-1 with TRBJ1-3; D uncertain. CDR1 is SGHRS, CDR2 YFSETQ, per germline. This CDR3 comprises 14 residues. Trimming pared 0 bases from V and 6 bases from J, leaving 10 bases between. Here the CDR3 reads CASSLGPTTNTIYF. The CDR3 DNA reads TGCGCCAGCAGCTTGGGACCTACTACAAACACCATATATTTT. The full variable domain, completed using reference TRBV5-1 and TRBJ1-3, is KAGVTQTPRYLIKTRGQQVTLSCSPISGHRSVSWYQQTPGQGLQFLFEYFSETQRNKGNFPGRFSGRQFSNSRSEMNVSTLELGDSALYLCASSLGPTTNTIYFGEGSWLTVV.

The chain recombines TRBV9 with TRBJ1-1; maybe TRBD1 (5 bases). Germline lookup yields CDR1 SGDLS and CDR2 YYNGEE. CDR3 length equals 15 residues. Trimming pared 0 bases from V and 5 bases from J, leaving 14 bases between. The CDR3 bases are TGTGCCAGCAGCGTAGAGGGGTCGGGAGGGACTGAAGCTTTCTTT. Translation: CASSVEGSGGTEAFF.

The gene calls are TRBV6-6 and TRBJ1-1, with D perhaps matching TRBD1 (5 bases). V was clipped by 2 bases and J by 5 bases, with 18 bases between them. This CDR3 comprises 16 residues. Germline V lookup: CDR1 MNHNY, CDR2 SVGAGI (reference sequence). Here the CDR3 DNA reads TGTGCCAGCAGTTACCATTTGGGGGGACTCGGGACTGAAGCTTTCTTT. Encoded protein: CASSYHLGGLGTEAFF.

This clone was counted only a few times. The rearrangement joins TRBV28 to TRBJ1-5; D is possibly TRBD1 (6 bases). The CDR3 covers 12 residues. Germline V gene data show CDR1 as MDHEN and CDR2 as SYDVKM. Trimming pared 7 bases from V and 7 bases from J, leaving 11 bases between. CDR3 sequence: CASKQGGQPQHF. The CDR3 DNA reads as TGTGCCAGCAAACAGGGTGGCCAGCCCCAGCATTTT.

This clone showed up just once. The chain couples TRBV2 to TRBJ1-5; possible D gene TRBD1, 5 bases. The CDR3 runs to 14 residues. Germline CDR1 is SNHLY and CDR2 is FYNNEI. The ends were cut back, 0 bases at V and 7 bases at J, with 10 bases in the middle. The CDR3 loop reads CASSEAGRGQPQHF. The CDR3 bases are TGTGCCAGCAGTGAAGCGGGGCGGGGGCAGCCCCAGCATTTT. The whole variable domain, remainder taken from reference TRBV2 and TRBJ1-5, is EPEVTQTPSHQVTQMGQEVILRCVPISNHLYFYWYRQILGQKVEFLVSFYNNEISEKSEIFDDQFSVERPDGSNFTLKIRSTKLEDSAMYFCASSEAGRGQPQHFGDGTRLSIL.

The chain carries TRBV29-1 and TRBJ2-3, with D unclear. The germline CDR1 and CDR2 sequences are SQVTM and ANQGSEA. V was shortened by 7 bases and J by 6 bases, with 20 bases between the two germline ends. The CDR3 sequence is 14 residues long. The CDR3 DNA follows: TGCAGCGCTGGTAAACTCCTGAGGCTGGATACGCAGTATTTT. Protein sequence: CSAGKLLRLDTQYF.

This clone was found a few times. CDR3 residues: CASSLPGLNYEQYF. As DNA, the CDR3 is TGTGCCAGCAGCTTGCCAGGGTTGAACTACGAGCAGTACTTC. V usage is TRBV5-6 and J usage is TRBJ2-7; the D gene is possibly TRBD1 (5 bases). Between the trimmed V and J ends, which lost 1 base and 3 bases, there was a span of 11 bases. The CDR3 is 14 amino acids. CDR1 is SGHDT, CDR2 YYEEEE, per germline.

This clone has a handful of counts. The chain is built from TRBV2 and TRBJ1-5; 8 nucleotides match TRBD1. The V gene's germline CDR1 is SNHLY and CDR2 FYNNEI. This CDR3 spans 15 amino acids. The ends lost 5 bases at V and 3 bases at J; junction bases unmatched: 6. This CDR3 reads CASSPQGAHNQPQHF. As DNA, the CDR3 is TGTGCCAGCAGTCCCCAGGGGGCCCACAATCAGCCCCAGCATTTT.

This clone has a single count. The chain recombines TRBV14 with TRBJ2-1; D is undetermined. This CDR3 is 15 amino acids long. Germline-derived CDR1 and CDR2 are SGHDN and FVKESK. With 5 bases removed from V and 6 bases from J, the gap between germline ends came to 17 bases. CDR3 bases: TGTGCCAGCAGCGTACGAAGCTTGTCGGGCAATGAGCAGTTCTTC. It specifies CASSVRSLSGNEQFF.

This sequence joins TRBV13 and TRBJ2-6; TRBD1 aligns across 9 bases. Germline trimming cut 3 bases from V and 0 bases from J; bases unmatched to any gene: 9. CDR1 is PRHDT, CDR2 FYEKMQ, per germline (reference sequence). The CDR3 covers 19 residues. The CDR3, as DNA: TGTGCCAGCAGCTTCAGACGGGGGACAGGGCTCTCTGGGGCCAACGTCCTGACTTTC. This sequence encodes CASSFRRGTGLSGANVLTF.